This T cell receptor beta chain was sequenced during a study of human thymus T cells. Study results and limitations: Within thymic and blood repertoires, V and J gene usage appeared to be biased. Related studies noted strongly shared thymic repertoires across unrelated people.

Here immunoSEQ multiplex PCR was the method, and the copy in TCRdb shows in-frame clones only, minus some. This table holds tens of thousands of clones, approximately 96% found once. Thymus was obtained from resections taken during corrective heart surgery. Infants served as donors; they were healthy and Finnish and were having corrective surgery for congenital heart defects. As concerns this clone: The antigen is undetermined.

The germline V gene encodes CDR1 SGHKS and CDR2 YYEKEE (reference sequence). CDR3 length: 14 amino acids. V was cut by 4 bases and J by 8 bases, with 15 bases left in between. Source material: thymus tissue. This sequence joins TRBV5-5 and TRBJ1-4, with D perhaps TRBD1 (5 bases). The sequence came from a boy less than two years old with a congenital heart defect but otherwise immunologically healthy. The CDR3 sequence: CASSLREGKEKLFF. The CDR3 DNA reads as TGTGCCAGCAGCCTCAGGGAGGGGAAAGAAAAACTGTTTTTT.